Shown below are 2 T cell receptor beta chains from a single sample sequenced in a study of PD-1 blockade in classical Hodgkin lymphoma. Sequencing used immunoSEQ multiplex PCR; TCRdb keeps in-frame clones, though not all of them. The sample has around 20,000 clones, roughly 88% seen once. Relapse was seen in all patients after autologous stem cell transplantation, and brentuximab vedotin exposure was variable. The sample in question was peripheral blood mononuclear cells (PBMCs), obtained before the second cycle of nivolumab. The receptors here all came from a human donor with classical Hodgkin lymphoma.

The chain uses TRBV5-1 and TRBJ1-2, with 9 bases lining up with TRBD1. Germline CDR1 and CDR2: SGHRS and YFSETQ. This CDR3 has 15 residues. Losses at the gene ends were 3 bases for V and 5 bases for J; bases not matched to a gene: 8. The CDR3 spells CASSSTGGVGYGYTF. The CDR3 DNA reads TGCGCCAGCAGCTCTACAGGGGGCGTAGGATATGGCTACACCTTC.

CDR3 protein: CASEPRARKNIQYF. The CDR3 DNA reads as TGTGCCAGTGAACCTCGGGCACGGAAAAACATTCAGTACTTC. V and J are TRBV19 and TRBJ2-4, with D uncertain. Germline-derived CDR1 and CDR2 are LNHDA and SQIVND (reference sequence). V was shortened by 8 bases and J by 4 bases, with 15 bases between the two germline ends. The CDR3 totals 14 residues.